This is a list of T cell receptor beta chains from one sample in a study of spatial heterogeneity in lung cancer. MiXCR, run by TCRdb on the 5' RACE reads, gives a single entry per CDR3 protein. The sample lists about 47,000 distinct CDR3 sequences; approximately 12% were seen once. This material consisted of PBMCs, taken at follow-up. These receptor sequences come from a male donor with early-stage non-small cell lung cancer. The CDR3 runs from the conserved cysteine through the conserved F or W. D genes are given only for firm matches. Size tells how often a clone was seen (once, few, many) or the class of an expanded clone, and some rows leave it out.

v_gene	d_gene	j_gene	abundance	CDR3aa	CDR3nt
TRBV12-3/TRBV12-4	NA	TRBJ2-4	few	CASSPSLAKNIQYF	TGTGCCAGCAGCCCTAGCCTAGCCAAAAACATTCAGTACTTC
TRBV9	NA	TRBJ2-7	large	CASSVSPQDSSSYEQYF	TGTGCCAGCAGCGTGTCTCCACAGGACAGCAGCTCCTACGAGCAGTACTTC
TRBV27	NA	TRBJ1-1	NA	CASSLGQFDTEAFF	TGTGCCAGCAGTTTAGGACAATTTGACACTGAAGCTTTCTTT
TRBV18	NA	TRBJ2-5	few	CASSPRQAAREETQYF	TGTGCCAGCTCTCCCAGACAGGCTGCGAGGGAAGAGACCCAGTACTTC
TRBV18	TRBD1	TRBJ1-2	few	CASSPGQGSSYGYTF	TGTGCCAGCTCACCGGGACAGGGTTCTTCGTATGGCTACACCTTC
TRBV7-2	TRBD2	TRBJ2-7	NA	CASSHSGRAYEQYF	TGTGCCAGCAGCCATAGCGGGAGGGCCTACGAGCAGTACTTC
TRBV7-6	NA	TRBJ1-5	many	CASSLADNQPQHF	TGTGCCAGCAGCTTAGCGGACAATCAGCCCCAGCATTTT
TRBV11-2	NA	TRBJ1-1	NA	CASSFTRGNTEAFF	TGTGCCAGCAGCTTCACCAGGGGGAACACTGAAGCTTTCTTT
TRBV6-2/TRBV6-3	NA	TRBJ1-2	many	CASSYEDNLYYGYTF	TGTGCCAGCAGTTACGAGGACAACCTCTACTATGGCTACACCTTC
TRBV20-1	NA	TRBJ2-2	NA	CSAPDRSNTGELFF	TGCAGTGCTCCAGACAGGTCGAACACCGGGGAGCTGTTTTTT
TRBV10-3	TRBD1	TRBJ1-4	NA	CAIGTEKNEKLFF	TGTGCCATCGGGACAGAAAAAAATGAAAAACTGTTTTTT
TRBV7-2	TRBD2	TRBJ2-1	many	CASSLILAVNNEQFF	TGTGCCAGCAGCTTAATACTAGCGGTTAACAATGAGCAGTTCTTC
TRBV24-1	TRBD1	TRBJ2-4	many	CATSDPRGGANIQYF	TGTGCCACCAGTGACCCGAGAGGGGGCGCAAACATTCAGTACTTC
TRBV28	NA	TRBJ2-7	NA	CASSLSMYEQYF	TGTGCCAGCAGTTTGTCGATGTACGAGCAGTACTTC
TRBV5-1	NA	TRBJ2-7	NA	CASRSPGTPNSEQYF	TGCGCCAGCCGGTCACCCGGGACACCTAACTCCGAGCAGTACTTC
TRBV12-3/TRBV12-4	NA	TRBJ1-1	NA	CASSFILGSAFF	TGTGCCAGCAGTTTCATCCTGGGGTCAGCTTTCTTT
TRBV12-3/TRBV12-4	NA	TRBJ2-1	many	CASSWARAYNEQFF	TGTGCCAGCAGTTGGGCCAGGGCCTACAATGAGCAGTTCTTC
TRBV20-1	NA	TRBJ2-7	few	CSAREVGTGYEQYF	TGCAGTGCTAGAGAGGTAGGGACTGGCTACGAGCAGTACTTC
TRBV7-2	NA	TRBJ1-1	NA	CASSLAPRSQGTEAFF	TGTGCCAGCAGCTTAGCGCCAAGGTCTCAGGGCACTGAAGCTTTCTTT
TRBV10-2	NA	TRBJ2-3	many	CASSLQGDTQYF	TGTGCCAGCAGCTTACAAGGAGATACGCAGTATTTT